This entry describes one T cell receptor beta chain. Its antigen is not known. This specimen belongs to a study of T-cell memory formation after mild COVID-19. Points from the study as a whole: CD4+ contracting clones were mainly CM and EM; CD8+ ones, EMRA.

TCRdb re-derived calls from the 5' RACE reads in MiXCR, one entry per CDR3 protein. The data show some 64,000 distinct CDR3 sequences, 9% to 9.5% seen once. The sequenced sample consisted of PBMCs or a T cell subset sorted from them (not recorded which). This clonotype was sampled from a man aged 18 to 29 who had mild COVID-19 (a few samples of this study predate the infection). Cell type and time point are not known.

CDR3 nucleotide sequence: TGTGCCAGCTCCCAGGCGGCGCAGCCCCAGCATTTT. Translation gives CASSQAAQPQHF. The genes are TRBV18 and TRBJ1-5; D unclear. The CDR3 totals 12 residues. Germline CDR1 reads KGHSH; CDR2 reads LQKENI. The ends were cut back, 6 bases at V and 7 bases at J, with 10 bases in the middle.